Following are 17 T cell receptor beta chains from one sample sequenced in a study of identical twins. TCRdb recomputed calls from the 5' RACE reads with MiXCR, one row per CDR3 protein. Of about 250,000 distinct CDR3 sequences in the sample, about 8.3% are singletons; the top ten hold 2.5% to 3.5%. In addition, the sample was reused for a study of yellow fever vaccine responses in identical twins.

Sequencing was carried out using CD8+ T cells sorted from blood. These receptors came from a woman aged 18-29 years in good health.

This clonotype was recorded at least ten times. The V call is TRBV18, the J call TRBJ2-3; 10 positions agree with TRBD2. Germline lookup yields CDR1 KGHSH and CDR2 LQKENI. The length of the CDR3 is 15 residues. After removal of 9 bases from V and 0 bases from J, the junction contained 6 bases not matched to a gene. CDR3 residues: CASSTLAGSTDTQYF. CDR3 nucleotides: TGTGCCAGTTCTACACTAGCGGGGAGCACAGATACGCAGTATTTT.

This clonotype has ten or more counts. V gene TRBV5-1 combines with J gene TRBJ2-5; D is unresolved. Germline V CDR1 and CDR2: SGHRS, YFSETQ. Deletions cut 0 bases from V and 3 bases from J, with 6 bases between. The CDR3 consists of 13 residues. The CDR3 reads CASSLVSEETQYF. CDR3 sequence (DNA): TGCGCCAGCAGCTTGGTGTCAGAAGAGACCCAGTACTTC.

The V gene is TRBV28, the J gene TRBJ2-3; 7 positions agree with TRBD1. V lost 6 bases to trimming and J lost 8 bases; unmatched junction nucleotides: 8. The CDR3 contains 13 residues. Germline CDR1 is MDHEN and CDR2 is SYDVKM. The CDR3 DNA sequence: TGTGCCAGCAGACCCCGGGACAGCAGTACGCAGTATTTT. Translation gives CASRPRDSSTQYF.

This CDR3 reads CASSFQAPYEQYF. CDR3 nucleotides: TGTGCCAGCAGTTTCCAGGCCCCCTACGAGCAGTACTTC. The rearrangement links TRBV27 to TRBJ2-7, with D hard to call. The germline V gene has CDR1 MNHEY and CDR2 SMNVEV (reference sequence). Trimming pared 3 bases from V and 2 bases from J, leaving 8 bases between. The length of the CDR3 is 13 residues.

This chain connects TRBV20-1 to TRBJ2-7; D gene ambiguous. CDR3 length equals 12 residues. In germline, CDR1 is DFQATT, CDR2 SNEGSKA (reference sequence). V was shortened by 0 bases and J by 4 bases, with 7 bases between the two germline ends. CDR3: CSARDYDYEQYF. The CDR3 DNA reads as TGCAGTGCTAGAGATTACGATTACGAGCAGTACTTC.

This chain joins TRBV7-6 and TRBJ2-2, with D hard to call. The CDR3 extends over 14 amino acids. Trimming shortened V by 5 bases and J by 6 bases, and 13 bases separated the two germline ends. Germline V gives CDR1 SGHVS, CDR2 FNYEAQ. The CDR3 DNA follows: TGTGCCAGCAGCCCACGCCTTGACCCCGGGGAGCTGTTTTTT. As protein: CASSPRLDPGELFF.

The CDR3 DNA follows: TGTGCCAGAGGGATCGGACATCGGGCAGATACGCAGTATTTT. Translated, it gives CARGIGHRADTQYF. V usage is TRBV2 and J usage is TRBJ2-3; TRBD1 is a possible D gene (5 bases). The ends were cut back, 9 bases at V and 4 bases at J, with 17 bases in the middle. The CDR3 has 14 amino acids. Per the germline V gene, CDR1 is SNHLY and CDR2 is FYNNEI. Full variable domain (outside the CDR3, taken from reference TRBV2 and TRBJ2-3): EPEVTQTPSHQVTQMGQEVILRCVPISNHLYFYWYRQILGQKVEFLVSFYNNEISEKSEIFDDQFSVERPDGSNFTLKIRSTKLEDSAMYFCARGIGHRADTQYFGPGTRLTVL.

The CDR3 loop is CSAPVPRGSYEQFF. CDR3 DNA: TGCAGTGCCCCTGTCCCCAGGGGGAGCTACGAGCAGTTCTTC. V is TRBV20-1 and J is TRBJ2-7, with TRBD1 identical over 7 bases. The J call is uncertain, as TRBJ2-1 better fits the DNA end. Germline V gene data show CDR1 as DFQATT and CDR2 as SNEGSKA (reference sequence). The CDR3 loop spans 14 amino acids.

In its sample, this clonotype was seen many times. The CDR3 region is CASRVRNKGAYEQYF. CDR3 DNA: TGCGCCAGCAGAGTAAGAAATAAGGGGGCCTACGAGCAGTACTTC. The chain recombines TRBV5-1 with TRBJ2-7; D perhaps matches TRBD1 (6 bases). Germline CDR1 reads SGHRS; CDR2 reads YFSETQ. Trimming cost V 5 bases and J 2 bases, with 17 bases left between them. The CDR3 loop spans 15 amino acids.

The rearrangement uses TRBV6-4 and TRBJ2-1, with 8 positions matching TRBD2. The germline gives CDR1 MRHNA, CDR2 SNTAGT. J gave up 4 bases and V 4 bases, and 9 bases lay outside the gene matches. There are 16 residues in the CDR3. CDR3 sequence reads: CASSVEGTRGYNEQFF. The CDR3 DNA follows: TGTGCCAGCAGTGTTGAGGGGACTAGGGGTTACAATGAGCAGTTCTTC.

This clonotype occurred many times. The J gene is TRBJ2-7, the V gene TRBV20-1; 9 positions agree with TRBD2. Trimming removed 7 bases from V and 4 bases from J; junction bases left unmatched: 8. Germline CDR1 DFQATT, CDR2 SNEGSKA (reference sequence). The CDR3 loop spans 13 amino acids. In DNA, the CDR3 is TGCAGTGGAATAGCGGGGGCAGCTTACGAGCAGTACTTC. Amino acids: CSGIAGAAYEQYF.

This clonotype has just a few counts. The chain carries TRBV4-1 and TRBJ2-1; 11 bases map to TRBD1. V lost 0 bases to trimming and J lost 3 bases; unmatched junction nucleotides: 4. CDR1 is MGHRA, CDR2 YSYEKL, per germline. This CDR3 has 17 residues. CDR3 nucleotides: TGCGCCAGCAGCCAAGATTTGGGGACAGGGGGCTACAATGAGCAGTTCTTC. Its translation: CASSQDLGTGGYNEQFF.

This clonotype was recorded at least ten times. This chain links TRBV6-2 or TRBV6-3 with TRBJ2-1; 7 nucleotides align to TRBD2. The V and J ends lost 6 bases and 8 bases, in that order; junction bases with no gene match: 10. The CDR3 extends over 14 amino acids. Germline-derived CDR1 and CDR2 are MNHEY and SVGEGT. CDR3: CASRGGALADEQFF. CDR3 nucleotide sequence: TGTGCCAGCAGGGGAGGGGCGCTTGCCGATGAGCAGTTCTTC.

V usage is TRBV25-1 and J usage is TRBJ2-1; tentative D call: TRBD1 (5 bases). Looked up from germline, CDR1 is MGHDK and CDR2 is SYGVNS. The CDR3 extends over 14 amino acids. V was pared by 2 bases and J by 6 bases, with 11 bases between. Here the CDR3 DNA reads TGTGCCAGCAGTGAAAGGGGCGGCGGCAATGAGCAGTTCTTC. It yields the protein CASSERGGGNEQFF.

Only a few counts were recorded for this clonotype. The rearrangement joins TRBV27 to TRBJ1-6; D not certain. The CDR3 spans 12 residues. Per the germline V gene, CDR1 is MNHEY and CDR2 is SMNVEV (reference sequence). Trimming left V 5 bases short and J 9 bases short, with 8 bases between. CDR3 residues: CASSLLGSPLHF. The CDR3 DNA is TGTGCCAGCAGTCTACTTGGTTCACCCCTCCACTTT.

The V gene is TRBV29-1, the J gene TRBJ2-1; the D gene could be TRBD1 or TRBD2 (7 bases each). The CDR3 runs 15 residues. Germline CDR1 reads SQVTM; CDR2 reads ANQGSEA. The V gene lost 7 bases and the J gene lost 3 bases, with 19 bases spanning the gap. The CDR3 sequence is CSDFTGEGFYNEQFF. The CDR3 DNA reads as TGCAGCGACTTCACAGGGGAGGGCTTCTACAATGAGCAGTTCTTC.

The gene calls are TRBV27 and TRBJ2-3; 9 bases line up with TRBD2. Germline trimming cut 8 bases from V and 0 bases from J; bases unmatched to any gene: 6. Per germline, CDR1 MNHEY and CDR2 SMNVEV (reference sequence). The CDR3 has 15 amino acids. CDR3 sequence (DNA): TGTGCCAGCGGTCTAGCGGGGCCTAGCACAGATACGCAGTATTTT. The encoded protein is CASGLAGPSTDTQYF.